Listed below are T cell receptor beta chains from one sample, sequenced in a study of CD8+ T cells in alopecia areata. Clones were sequenced by immunoSEQ multiplex PCR, and TCRdb holds only the in-frame ones, with some missing. The sample contains some 200,000 clones, about three fifths of which appear only once. The sample was CD4+ T cells sorted from blood, taken at week 24, from a patient treated with tofacitinib. The origin of the receptors is a human donor with alopecia areata. Both conserved end residues are part of each CDR3. D genes are given only for firm matches. Clone size, where shown, is once, few, many, or a class for clones that have expanded.

d_gene	j_gene	abundance	v_gene	CDR3nt	CDR3aa
.	TRBJ1-4	.	TRBV5-4	TGTGCCAGCAGCCTCGCGACAGGCCTTAATGAAAAACTGTTTTTT	CASSLATGLNEKLFF
.	TRBJ2-6	.	TRBV25-1	TGTGCCAGCAGTGTTGGTCCAGGGAAAACCGGGGCCAACGTCCTGACTTTC	CASSVGPGKTGANVLTF
.	TRBJ1-2	.	TRBV28	TGTGCCAGCACCCTGGGGCCGCGGGAAGGCTACACCTTC	CASTLGPREGYTF
TRBD1	TRBJ2-2	.	TRBV2	TGTGCCAGCAGTGACCCGGGACAGGGTATCCCGACGACCGGGGAGCTGTTTTTT	CASSDPGQGIPTTGELFF
.	TRBJ1-1	once	TRBV7-2	TGTGCCAGCAGCTTGGGACACCTGAACACTGAAGCTTTCTTT	CASSLGHLNTEAFF
.	TRBJ2-5	.	TRBV18	TGTGCCAGCTCACCAGATTGGGGGAGCCAAGAGACCCAGTACTTC	CASSPDWGSQETQYF
.	TRBJ1-5	.	TRBV2	TGTGCCAGCAGGGATGACGGAGCTTTGCAGCCCCAGCATTTT	CASRDDGALQPQHF
.	TRBJ2-3	.	TRBV5-6	TGTGCCAGCAGCTTAGGGGCCGTAGGCGGCACAGATACGCAGTATTTT	CASSLGAVGGTDTQYF
.	TRBJ2-1	.	TRBV9	TGTGCCAGCAGCACCCGAACATCCTCCTACAATGAGCAGTTCTTC	CASSTRTSSYNEQFF
.	TRBJ2-5	few	TRBV15	TGTGCCACCGCAGGAGGGGGGTACCAAGAGACCCAGTACTTC	CATAGGGYQETQYF
TRBD2	TRBJ2-2	.	TRBV13	TGTGCCAGCAGCTTAGCCTTAGCGGGAGGCGCCGGGTTTACCGGGGAGCTGTTTTTT	CASSLALAGGAGFTGELFF
TRBD1	TRBJ2-5	.	TRBV7-9	TGTGCCAGCAGCCCGGGACAGGGGGCCCAAGAGACCCAGTACTTC	CASSPGQGAQETQYF